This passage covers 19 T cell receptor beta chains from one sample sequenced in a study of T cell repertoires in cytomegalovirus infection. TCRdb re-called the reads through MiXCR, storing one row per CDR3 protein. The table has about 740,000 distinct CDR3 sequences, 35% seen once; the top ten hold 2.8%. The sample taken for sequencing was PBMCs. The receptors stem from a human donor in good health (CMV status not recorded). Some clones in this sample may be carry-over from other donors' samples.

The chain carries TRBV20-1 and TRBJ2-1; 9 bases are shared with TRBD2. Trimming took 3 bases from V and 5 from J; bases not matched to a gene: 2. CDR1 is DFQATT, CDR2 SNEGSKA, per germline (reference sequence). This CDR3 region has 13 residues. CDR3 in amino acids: CSASLAGDNEQFF. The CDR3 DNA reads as TGCAGTGCTAGCTTAGCGGGAGACAATGAGCAGTTCTTC.

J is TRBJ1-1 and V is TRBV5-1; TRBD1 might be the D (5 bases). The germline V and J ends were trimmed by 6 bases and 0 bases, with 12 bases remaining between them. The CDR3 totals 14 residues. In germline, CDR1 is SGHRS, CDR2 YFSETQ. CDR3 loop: CASKGGVMNTEAFF. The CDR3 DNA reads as TGCGCCAGCAAGGGAGGGGTCATGAACACTGAAGCTTTCTTT.

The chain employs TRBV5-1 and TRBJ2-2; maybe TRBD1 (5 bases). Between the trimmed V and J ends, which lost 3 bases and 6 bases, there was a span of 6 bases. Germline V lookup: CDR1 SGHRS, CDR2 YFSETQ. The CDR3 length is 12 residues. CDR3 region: CASSYRSGELFF. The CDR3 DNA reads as TGCGCCAGCAGCTACAGGTCCGGGGAGCTGTTTTTT.

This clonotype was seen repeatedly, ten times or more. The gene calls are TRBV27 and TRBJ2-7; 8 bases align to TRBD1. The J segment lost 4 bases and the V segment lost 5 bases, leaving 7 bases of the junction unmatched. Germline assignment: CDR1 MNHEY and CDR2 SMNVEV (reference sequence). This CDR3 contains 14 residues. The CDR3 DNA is TGTGCCAGCAGTACCCGGGACAGGTCTTACGAGCAGTACTTC. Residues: CASSTRDRSYEQYF.

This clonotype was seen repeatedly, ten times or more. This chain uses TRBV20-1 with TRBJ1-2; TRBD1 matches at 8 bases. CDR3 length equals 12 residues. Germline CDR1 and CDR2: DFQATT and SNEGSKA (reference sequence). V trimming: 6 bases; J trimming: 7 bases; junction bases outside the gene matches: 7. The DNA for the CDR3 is TGCAGTGCCCGGCAGGGGGCGGGTGGCTACACCTTC. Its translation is CSARQGAGGYTF.

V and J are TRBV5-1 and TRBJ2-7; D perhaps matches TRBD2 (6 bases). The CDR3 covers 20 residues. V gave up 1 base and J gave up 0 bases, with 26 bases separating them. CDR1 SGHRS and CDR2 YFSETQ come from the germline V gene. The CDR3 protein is CASSLNGGTLASPSSYEQYF. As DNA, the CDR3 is TGCGCCAGCAGCTTGAATGGGGGGACCCTGGCCTCACCGAGCTCCTACGAGCAGTACTTC.

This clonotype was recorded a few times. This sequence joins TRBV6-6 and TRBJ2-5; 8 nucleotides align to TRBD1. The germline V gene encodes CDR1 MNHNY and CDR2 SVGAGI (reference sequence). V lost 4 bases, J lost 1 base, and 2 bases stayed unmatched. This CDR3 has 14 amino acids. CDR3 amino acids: CASSLGQAQETQYF. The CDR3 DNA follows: TGTGCCAGCAGTTTGGGACAGGCCCAAGAGACCCAGTACTTC.

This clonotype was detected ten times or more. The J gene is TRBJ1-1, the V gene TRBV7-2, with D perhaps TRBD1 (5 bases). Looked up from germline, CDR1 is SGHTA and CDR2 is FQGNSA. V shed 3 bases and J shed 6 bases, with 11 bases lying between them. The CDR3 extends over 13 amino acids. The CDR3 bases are TGTGCCAGCAGCTTTAGCAGGGCTTCTGAAGCTTTCTTT. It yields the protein CASSFSRASEAFF.

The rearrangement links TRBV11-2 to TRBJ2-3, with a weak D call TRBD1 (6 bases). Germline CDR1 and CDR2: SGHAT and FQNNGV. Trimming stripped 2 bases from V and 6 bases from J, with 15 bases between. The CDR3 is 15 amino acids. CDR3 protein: CASSLCRGFLDTQYF. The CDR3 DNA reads TGTGCCAGCAGCTTATGCAGGGGATTCCTCGATACGCAGTATTTT.

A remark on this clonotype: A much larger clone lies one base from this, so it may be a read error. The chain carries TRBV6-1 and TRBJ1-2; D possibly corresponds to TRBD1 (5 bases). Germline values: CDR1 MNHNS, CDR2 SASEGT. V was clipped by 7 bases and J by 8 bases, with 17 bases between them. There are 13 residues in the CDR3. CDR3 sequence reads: CASIFNSEGGYTF. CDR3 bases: TGTGCCAGCATTTTTAATTCGGAGGGGGGCTACACCTTC.

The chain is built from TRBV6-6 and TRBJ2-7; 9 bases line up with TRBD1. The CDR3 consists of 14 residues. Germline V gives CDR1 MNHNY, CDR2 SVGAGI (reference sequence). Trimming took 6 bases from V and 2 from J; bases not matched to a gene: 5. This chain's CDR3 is CASRAGTGTYEQYF. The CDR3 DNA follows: TGTGCCAGCAGGGCCGGGACAGGGACCTACGAGCAGTACTTC.

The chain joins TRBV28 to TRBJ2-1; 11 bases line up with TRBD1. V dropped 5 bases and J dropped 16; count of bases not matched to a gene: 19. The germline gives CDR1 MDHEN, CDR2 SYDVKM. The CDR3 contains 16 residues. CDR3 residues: CASSPGDRGNGLGHFF. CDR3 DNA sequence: TGTGCCAGCAGTCCAGGGGACAGGGGGAATGGCTTGGGGCATTTCTTC.

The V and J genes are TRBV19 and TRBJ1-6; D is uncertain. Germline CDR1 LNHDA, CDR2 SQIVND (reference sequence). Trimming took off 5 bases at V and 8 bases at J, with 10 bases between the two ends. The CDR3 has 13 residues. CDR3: CASSGQVYSPLHF. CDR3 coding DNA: TGTGCCAGTAGTGGTCAGGTGTATTCACCCCTCCACTTT. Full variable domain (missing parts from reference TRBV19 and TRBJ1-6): DGGITQSPKYLFRKEGQNVTLSCEQNLNHDAMYWYRQDPGQGLRLIYYSQIVNDFQKGDIAEGYSVSREKKESFPLTVTSAQKNPTAFYLCASSGQVYSPLHFGNGTRLTVT.

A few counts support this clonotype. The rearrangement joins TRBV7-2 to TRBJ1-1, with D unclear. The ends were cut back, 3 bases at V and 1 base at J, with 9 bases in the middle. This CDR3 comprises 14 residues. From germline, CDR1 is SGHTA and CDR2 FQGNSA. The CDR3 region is CASSLEIRNTEAFF. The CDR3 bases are TGTGCCAGCAGCTTGGAAATAAGGAACACTGAAGCTTTCTTT.

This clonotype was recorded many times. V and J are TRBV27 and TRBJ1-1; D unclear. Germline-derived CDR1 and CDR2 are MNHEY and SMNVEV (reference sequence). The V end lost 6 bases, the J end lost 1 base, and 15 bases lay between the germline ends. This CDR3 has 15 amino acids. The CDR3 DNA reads TGTGCCAGCAGAACTTGGGCCGCAGGGAACACTGAAGCTTTCTTT. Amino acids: CASRTWAAGNTEAFF.

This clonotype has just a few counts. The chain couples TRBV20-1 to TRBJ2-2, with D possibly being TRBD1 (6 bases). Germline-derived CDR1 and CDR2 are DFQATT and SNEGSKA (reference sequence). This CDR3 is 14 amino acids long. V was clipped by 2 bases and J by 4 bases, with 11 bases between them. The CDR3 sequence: CSARLPQGTGELFF. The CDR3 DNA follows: TGCAGTGCTAGACTCCCACAGGGCACCGGGGAGCTGTTTTTT.

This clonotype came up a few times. The CDR3, as DNA: TGTGCCAGCAGTGAAAGCAGGCCCTACGAGCAGTACTTC. It translates to CASSESRPYEQYF. This chain links TRBV2 with TRBJ2-7; D is unresolved. The CDR3 consists of 13 residues. In germline, CDR1 is SNHLY, CDR2 FYNNEI. Trimming removed 2 bases at V and 2 bases at J, with 7 bases between.

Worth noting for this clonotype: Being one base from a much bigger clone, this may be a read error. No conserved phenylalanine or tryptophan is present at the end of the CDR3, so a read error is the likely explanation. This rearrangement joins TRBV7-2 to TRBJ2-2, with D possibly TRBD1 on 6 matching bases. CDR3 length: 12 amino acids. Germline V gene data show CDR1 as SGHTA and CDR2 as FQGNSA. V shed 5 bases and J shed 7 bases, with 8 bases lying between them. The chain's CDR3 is CASSLDSGELFC. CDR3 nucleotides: TGTGCCAGCAGCCTGGACAGCGGGGAGCTGTTTTGT.

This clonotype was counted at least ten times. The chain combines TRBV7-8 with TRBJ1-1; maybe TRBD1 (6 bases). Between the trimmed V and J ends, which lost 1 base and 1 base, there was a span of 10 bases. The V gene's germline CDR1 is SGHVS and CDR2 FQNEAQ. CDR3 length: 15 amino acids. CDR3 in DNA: TGTGCCAGCAGCTTAGGTTGGACAGAGAACACTGAAGCTTTCTTT. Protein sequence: CASSLGWTENTEAFF.